This T cell receptor (beta chain) is from a study of T cells in Graves' hyperthyroidism and ophthalmopathy. Regarding the study as a whole: By a 13 V-J model, ophthalmopathy was set apart from stable hyperthyroidism. Before onset, by a median of about seven months, the model predicted ophthalmopathy.

From germline, CDR1 is MNHNY and CDR2 SVGAGI (reference sequence). This CDR3 has 18 amino acids. V lost 2 bases, J lost 1 base, and 8 bases stayed unmatched. This clonotype was seen repeatedly, ten times or more. What it recognizes is unknown. Ophthalmopathy patients showed a Clinical Activity Score of at least 3, NOSPECS grade of at least 4 and duration under 3 months. Template material for amplifying TCR beta CDR3 regions consisted of RNA transcripts. The HTBI primer set drove a first-round RT-PCR of the TCR CDR3. TCRdb fed the multiplex PCR reads into MiXCR, producing one record per CDR3 protein. The table records about 600,000 distinct CDR3 sequences, more than 13% of them present only once.

This rearrangement joins TRBV6-6 to TRBJ2-3; 11 bases line up with TRBD2. Input material: blood. The clonotype originates from a woman aged 18-29 years with Graves' ophthalmopathy. In DNA form, the CDR3 reads TGTGCCAGCAGTTACACGGCTAGCGGGAGGCTGGGCACAGATACGCAGTATTTT. This gives the protein CASSYTASGRLGTDTQYF.